This T cell receptor beta chain was obtained from a study of PD-L1 blockade in urothelial cancer. At the level of the study: Most patients, about 85% of the roughly 29, were males with bladder-origin cancer. Blood gave a median about 150,000 T cells. Analyses were performed on blood at 3 weeks after treatment start (the second dose) and at 6 weeks.

This clone has a handful of counts. The time point: pretreatment peripheral blood. Each PCR had synthetic TCR analog templates added to it as a spike-in. Here immunoSEQ multiplex PCR was the method, and the copy in TCRdb shows in-frame clones only, minus some. The table has tens of thousands of clones, around 81% seen once; the top ten hold about 6.7%. This CDR3 contains 15 residues. Germline assignment: CDR1 SGHNT and CDR2 YYREEE (reference sequence). V dropped 4 bases and J dropped 1 base, with 14 bases sitting between them. The sample consisted of PBMCs, taken around atezolizumab (anti-PD-L1) treatment. The clonotype comes from a man aged 40-49 years with urothelial cancer. The rearrangement links TRBV5-4 to TRBJ1-1; possibly TRBD1 for D (6 bases). Here the CDR3 reads CASSPSSDRNTEAFF. CDR3 bases: TGTGCCAGCAGCCCTTCTTCGGACAGGAACACTGAAGCTTTCTTT.